Listed here are 20 T cell receptor beta chains from one sample, sequenced in a study of shared clonotypes between healthy human individuals. Measured with immunoSEQ multiplex PCR; TCRdb has only the in-frame clones, and not every one. In the table there are millions of clones, around 93% of which are singletons. Naive CD8 cells lacked CD45RO and underwent positive selection for CCR7, leaving out terminally differentiated effector memory CD45RA+ cells. The specimen was naive CD8+ T cells from PBMCs. These receptors were obtained from a young man in good health. Some clones in this sample may be carry-over from other donors' samples.

The gene calls are TRBV27 and TRBJ2-7; no definite D call. The CDR3 sequence is 13 residues long. CDR1 and CDR2 from the germline V gene are MNHEY and SMNVEV (reference sequence). V shed 5 bases and J shed 4 bases, with 12 bases lying between them. The CDR3 DNA is TGTGCCAGCAGTCGGACGAGCCGATACGAGCAGTACTTC. Its translation: CASSRTSRYEQYF.

A remark on this clone: Distinct nucleotide sequences in the sample also encode this CDR3. The genes are TRBV6-6 and TRBJ2-1, with D uncertain. CDR1 MNHNY and CDR2 SVGAGI come from the germline V gene (reference sequence). The germline V and J ends were trimmed by 2 bases and 7 bases, with 6 bases remaining between them. The CDR3 has 12 amino acids. CDR3 in DNA: TGTGCCAGCAGTTACGTGGGAAATGAGCAGTTCTTC. Amino acids: CASSYVGNEQFF.

This clone appeared a single time. The chain links TRBV7-9 to TRBJ2-5, with D possibly being TRBD2 (6 bases). CDR3 size: 13 residues. Germline-derived CDR1 and CDR2 are SEHNR and FQNEAQ (reference sequence). V was pared by 3 bases and J by 5 bases, with 10 bases between. The CDR3 spells CASSLGRDETQYF. The CDR3 DNA sequence: TGTGCCAGCAGCTTGGGGCGGGATGAGACCCAGTACTTC.

The gene calls are TRBV6-1 and TRBJ1-5; D is uncertain. The CDR3 loop spans 16 amino acids. Looked up from germline, CDR1 is MNHNS and CDR2 is SASEGT. Trimming stripped 2 bases from V and 3 bases from J, with 14 bases between. CDR3 in DNA: TGTGCCAGCAGTGAACATCGGACGGCGATCAATCAGCCCCAGCATTTT. It yields the protein CASSEHRTAINQPQHF.

The CDR3 nucleotides read TGTGCCATAGCCGTGACGACAGTCTCCTACGAGCAGTACTTC. Amino acid sequence: CAIAVTTVSYEQYF. The rearrangement links TRBV10-3 to TRBJ2-7; maybe TRBD1 (5 bases). The CDR3 contains 14 residues. The germline V gene encodes CDR1 ENHRY and CDR2 SYGVKD. V gave up 9 bases and J gave up 0 bases, with 15 bases separating them.

The CDR3 DNA reads TGTGCCAGCAGCCCTGGGACGCCTGAGCAGTTCTTC. Translating gives CASSPGTPEQFF. This rearrangement joins TRBV7-8 to TRBJ2-1; D possibly uses TRBD1 or TRBD2 (5 bases each). Trimming took off 5 bases at V and 9 bases at J, with 11 bases between the two ends. There are 12 residues in the CDR3. Germline-derived CDR1 and CDR2 are SGHVS and FQNEAQ.

The chain couples TRBV13 to TRBJ2-2; a weak D match, TRBD2 (6 bases). Trimming stripped 6 bases from V and 4 bases from J, with 12 bases between. The germline V gene encodes CDR1 PRHDT and CDR2 FYEKMQ (reference sequence). The CDR3 contains 14 residues. The CDR3 is CASRPGLRTGELFF. In DNA form, the CDR3 reads TGTGCCAGCAGGCCGGGACTCCGCACCGGGGAGCTGTTTTTT.

The sample holds a few counts of this clone. The chain has TRBV14 and TRBJ2-6; D unclear. This CDR3 comprises 14 residues. The V gene lost 2 bases and the J gene lost 4 bases, with 6 bases spanning the gap. Per the germline V gene, CDR1 is SGHDN and CDR2 is FVKESK. In nucleotides, the CDR3 is TGTGCCAGCAGCCAATACCTCGGGGCCAACGTCCTGACTTTC. Translated, it gives CASSQYLGANVLTF.

This clone has just a few counts. The chain recombines TRBV7-9 with TRBJ2-3, with 15 positions matching TRBD2. The J segment lost 5 bases and the V segment lost 3 bases, leaving 3 bases of the junction unmatched. CDR3 length: 16 residues. The germline CDR1 and CDR2 sequences are SEHNR and FQNEAQ (reference sequence). The CDR3 is CASSLGLAGGVDTQYF. CDR3 in DNA: TGTGCCAGCAGCTTGGGACTAGCGGGAGGTGTAGATACGCAGTATTTT.

The chain has TRBV7-9 and TRBJ2-7, with D tentatively TRBD2 (5 bases). Trimming took off 2 bases at V and 0 bases at J, with 14 bases between the two ends. CDR1 and CDR2 (germline): SEHNR, FQNEAQ (reference sequence). This CDR3 has 16 amino acids. The CDR3 sequence is CASSLKEGHSSYEQYF. The CDR3 DNA sequence: TGTGCCAGCAGCTTAAAAGAGGGCCACAGCTCCTACGAGCAGTACTTC.

This sequence joins TRBV27 and TRBJ1-5; D might be TRBD1 (6 bases). CDR1 and CDR2 (germline): MNHEY, SMNVEV (reference sequence). V shed 4 bases and J shed 4 bases, with 11 bases lying between them. The CDR3 is 14 amino acids. This CDR3 reads CASSSRGNNQPQHF. The CDR3 nucleotides are TGTGCCAGCAGTTCCAGGGGAAATAATCAGCCCCAGCATTTT.

The chain recombines TRBV10-3 with TRBJ2-1; maybe TRBD1 (6 bases). V lost 6 bases and J lost 4, with 10 bases in between. The V gene's germline CDR1 is ENHRY and CDR2 SYGVKD. The CDR3 contains 13 residues. This CDR3 is CAISLTGYNEQFF. The CDR3 region has the DNA TGTGCCATCAGCCTTACAGGGTACAATGAGCAGTTCTTC.

This clone was seen once. V usage is TRBV19 and J usage is TRBJ2-2; the D gene is possibly TRBD2 (6 bases). Germline-derived CDR1 and CDR2 are LNHDA and SQIVND (reference sequence). This CDR3 comprises 16 residues. V lost 2 bases to trimming and J lost 2 bases, with 12 bases between them. The CDR3 bases are TGTGCCAGTAGTATATGGGCGGGGACCAACACCGGGGAGCTGTTTTTT. This gives the protein CASSIWAGTNTGELFF. Supplemented by reference TRBV19 and TRBJ2-2, the full variable domain reads DGGITQSPKYLFRKEGQNVTLSCEQNLNHDAMYWYRQDPGQGLRLIYYSQIVNDFQKGDIAEGYSVSREKKESFPLTVTSAQKNPTAFYLCASSIWAGTNTGELFFGEGSRLTVL.

V usage is TRBV21-1 and J usage is TRBJ1-1. TRBV21-1 is reported as a pseudogene. The CDR3 is 16 residues long. CDR3: CASSKESADANTEAFF. The CDR3 DNA sequence: TGTGCCAGCAGCAAAGAGTCCGCTGACGCGAACACTGAAGCTTTCTTT.

V gene TRBV9 combines with J gene TRBJ2-7; TRBD1 matches 12 bases. Losses at the gene ends were 4 bases for V and 4 bases for J; bases not matched to a gene: 6. Germline V CDR1 and CDR2: SGDLS, YYNGEE. The CDR3 covers 15 residues. The CDR3 DNA follows: TGTGCCAGCAGCCCCGGGGGACAGGGGGCATACGAGCAGTACTTC. Translation: CASSPGGQGAYEQYF.

The genes are TRBV19 and TRBJ1-5; D is ambiguous. The germline V gene has CDR1 LNHDA and CDR2 SQIVND (reference sequence). Trimming shortened V by 5 bases and J by 5 bases, and 10 bases separated the two germline ends. The CDR3 totals 13 residues. The CDR3 bases are TGTGCCAGTAGTTCGGACGGAGATCAGCCCCAGCATTTT. Protein sequence: CASSSDGDQPQHF.

This chain connects TRBV15 to TRBJ2-7, with a possible D match to TRBD1 (6 bases). Germline CDR1 reads LNHNV; CDR2 reads YYDKDF (reference sequence). The CDR3 has 14 amino acids. V lost 2 bases, J lost 4 bases, and 12 bases lay in between. CDR3 coding DNA: TGTGCCACCAGCAGAACCAGGACAGAATACGAGCAGTACTTC. Translated: CATSRTRTEYEQYF.

This CDR3 reads CASTLGFSDTQYF. CDR3 nucleotides: TGTGCCAGCACCCTGGGGTTTTCAGATACGCAGTATTTT. The V and J genes are TRBV11-2 and TRBJ2-3; no firm D call. Germline V gene sequence: CDR1 SGHAT, CDR2 FQNNGV. CDR3 length: 13 residues. The V and J ends lost 7 bases and 4 bases respectively, with 12 bases between them.

The chain employs TRBV7-9 and TRBJ1-3, with D uncertain. This CDR3 is 16 amino acids long. V lost 1 base and J 6 bases, leaving 16 bases between the germline ends. Germline values: CDR1 SEHNR, CDR2 FQNEAQ (reference sequence). The CDR3: CASSLGLANGENTIYF. CDR3 in DNA: TGTGCCAGCAGCTTAGGGTTGGCAAATGGGGAAAACACCATATATTTT.

V and J are TRBV27 and TRBJ2-7, with D tentatively TRBD1 (5 bases). The germline V gene has CDR1 MNHEY and CDR2 SMNVEV (reference sequence). Trimming took off 5 bases at V and 0 bases at J, with 20 bases between the two ends. The length of the CDR3 is 17 residues. The CDR3 region has the DNA TGTGCCAGCAGTCCCCTCCCGGTTTCAGGGTTCTCCTACGAGCAGTACTTC. Protein product: CASSPLPVSGFSYEQYF.